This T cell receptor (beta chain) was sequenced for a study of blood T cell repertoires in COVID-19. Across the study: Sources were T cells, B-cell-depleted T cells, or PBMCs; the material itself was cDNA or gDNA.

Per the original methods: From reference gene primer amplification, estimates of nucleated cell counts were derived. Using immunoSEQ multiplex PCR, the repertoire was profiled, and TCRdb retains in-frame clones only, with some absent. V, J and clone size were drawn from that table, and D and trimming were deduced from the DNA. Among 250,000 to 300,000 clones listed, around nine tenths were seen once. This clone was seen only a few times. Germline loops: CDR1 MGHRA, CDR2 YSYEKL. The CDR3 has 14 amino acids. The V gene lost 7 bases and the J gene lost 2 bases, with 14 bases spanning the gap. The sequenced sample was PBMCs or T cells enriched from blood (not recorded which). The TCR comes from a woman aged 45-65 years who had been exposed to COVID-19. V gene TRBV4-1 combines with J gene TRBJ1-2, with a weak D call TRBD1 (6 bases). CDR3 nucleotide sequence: TGCGCCAGCAACTACGGGACACCGAACTATGGCTACACCTTC. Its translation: CASNYGTPNYGYTF.